This is a list of T cell receptor beta chains from one sample in a study of blood T cell repertoires in COVID-19. Clones were read by immunoSEQ multiplex PCR, and TCRdb kept only the in-frame ones, dropping some. The table shows 90,000 to 95,000 clones, with around 88% occurring only once. Sequencing was performed on peripheral blood. The receptor source for this set is a woman between 65 and 79 years old with acute or convalescent COVID-19. The CDR3 runs from the conserved cysteine through the conserved F or W. The D gene is left open where the match is weak. The listing skips clone size in some rows; elsewhere it reads once, few, many or a size class.

cdr3_aa: CAVGRGRGDEQYF
cdr3_nt: TGTGCCGTAGGAAGGGGGAGGGGCGACGAGCAGTACTTC
v_call: TRBV30
clone_size: .
j_call: TRBJ2-7
d_call: .

cdr3_aa: CASMGQSDSPLHF
cdr3_nt: TGTGCCAGTATGGGACAGTCGGATTCACCCCTCCACTTT
v_call: TRBV30
clone_size: .
j_call: TRBJ1-6
d_call: TRBD1

cdr3_aa: CASSSTGGGTEAFF
cdr3_nt: TGTGCCAGCAGCTCAACAGGGGGCGGCACTGAAGCTTTCTTT
v_call: TRBV13
clone_size: .
j_call: TRBJ1-1
d_call: TRBD1

cdr3_aa: CASSLPTSGVSTDTQYF
cdr3_nt: TGCGCCAGCAGCCTACCGACTAGCGGGGTTAGCACAGATACGCAGTATTTT
v_call: TRBV5-1
clone_size: .
j_call: TRBJ2-3
d_call: TRBD2

cdr3_aa: CASSPPNTDTQYF
cdr3_nt: TGTGCCAGCTCACCACCCAACACAGATACGCAGTATTTT
v_call: TRBV18
clone_size: .
j_call: TRBJ2-3
d_call: .

cdr3_aa: CASPLAGYRSSYNEQFF
cdr3_nt: TGTGCCTCCCCACTAGCGGGATATAGGAGCTCCTACAATGAGCAGTTCTTC
v_call: TRBV30
clone_size: .
j_call: TRBJ2-1
d_call: TRBD2

cdr3_aa: CASSFLGGPSYEQYF
cdr3_nt: TGCGCCAGCAGCTTTCTCGGGGGGCCCTCCTACGAGCAGTACTTC
v_call: TRBV5-1
clone_size: .
j_call: TRBJ2-7
d_call: .

cdr3_aa: CASRPAGTTQETQYF
cdr3_nt: TGTGCCAGCAGACCGGCCGGGACAACTCAAGAGACCCAGTACTTC
v_call: TRBV3-1/TRBV3-2
clone_size: .
j_call: TRBJ2-5
d_call: .

cdr3_aa: CASSLGGVFYEQYF
cdr3_nt: TGTGCCAGCAGCTTAGGGGGGGTTTTTTACGAGCAGTACTTC
v_call: TRBV7-9
clone_size: .
j_call: TRBJ2-7
d_call: .

cdr3_aa: CASRLSSGGVGYNEQFF
cdr3_nt: TGTGCCAGTAGGTTAAGTAGCGGGGGGGTAGGTTACAATGAGCAGTTCTTC
v_call: TRBV19
clone_size: .
j_call: TRBJ2-1
d_call: TRBD2

cdr3_aa: CASGQQGARGYTF
cdr3_nt: TGTGCCAGCGGTCAACAGGGGGCGCGTGGCTACACCTTC
v_call: TRBV6-5
clone_size: once
j_call: TRBJ1-2
d_call: TRBD1

cdr3_aa: CASSSTGTGYAYTF
cdr3_nt: TGTGCCAGCAGCTCAACCGGGACAGGGTATGCCTACACCTTC
v_call: TRBV7-2
clone_size: once
j_call: TRBJ1-2
d_call: TRBD1

cdr3_aa: CASRGRGGTEAFF
cdr3_nt: TGTGCCAGCAGGGGACGGGGAGGAACTGAAGCTTTCTTT
v_call: TRBV27
clone_size: .
j_call: TRBJ1-1
d_call: .

cdr3_aa: CASRTTGRDGYTF
cdr3_nt: TGTGCCAGCAGAACTACAGGACGGGATGGCTACACCTTC
v_call: TRBV28
clone_size: .
j_call: TRBJ1-2
d_call: .

cdr3_aa: CATSNGGSTDTQYF
cdr3_nt: TGTGCCACGAGCAACGGAGGAAGCACAGATACGCAGTATTTT
v_call: TRBV28
clone_size: .
j_call: TRBJ2-3
d_call: .

cdr3_aa: CASSQSRTGTADTQYF
cdr3_nt: TGTGCCAGCAGCCAATCTCGGACAGGGACCGCAGATACGCAGTATTTT
v_call: TRBV3-1/TRBV3-2
clone_size: .
j_call: TRBJ2-3
d_call: TRBD1

cdr3_aa: CASSPRGGRSYEQYF
cdr3_nt: TGTGCCAGCAGCCCCCGGGGGGGACGGTCCTACGAGCAGTACTTC
v_call: TRBV7-9
clone_size: few
j_call: TRBJ2-7
d_call: TRBD2

cdr3_aa: CASSPAGVGVNTEAFF
cdr3_nt: TGTGCCAGCAGTCCCGCCGGGGTTGGGGTGAACACTGAAGCTTTCTTT
v_call: TRBV28
clone_size: .
j_call: TRBJ1-1
d_call: .